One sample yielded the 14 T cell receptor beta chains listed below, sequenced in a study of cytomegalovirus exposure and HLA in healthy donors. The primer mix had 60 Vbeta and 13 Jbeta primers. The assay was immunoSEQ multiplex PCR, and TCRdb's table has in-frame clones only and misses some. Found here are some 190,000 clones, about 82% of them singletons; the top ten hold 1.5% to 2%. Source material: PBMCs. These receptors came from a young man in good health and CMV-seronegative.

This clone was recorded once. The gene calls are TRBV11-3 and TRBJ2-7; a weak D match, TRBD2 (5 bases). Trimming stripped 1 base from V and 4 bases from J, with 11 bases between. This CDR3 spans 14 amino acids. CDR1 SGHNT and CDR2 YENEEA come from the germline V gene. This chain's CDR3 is CASSLAGNAYEQYF. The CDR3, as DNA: TGTGCCAGCAGCTTAGCGGGGAATGCGTACGAGCAGTACTTC. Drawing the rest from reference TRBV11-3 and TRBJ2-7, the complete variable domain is EAGVVQSPRYKIIEKKQPVAFWCNPISGHNTLYWYLQNLGQGPELLIRYENEEAVDDSQLPKDRFSAERLKGVDSTLKIQPAELGDSAVYLCASSLAGNAYEQYFGPGTRLTVT.

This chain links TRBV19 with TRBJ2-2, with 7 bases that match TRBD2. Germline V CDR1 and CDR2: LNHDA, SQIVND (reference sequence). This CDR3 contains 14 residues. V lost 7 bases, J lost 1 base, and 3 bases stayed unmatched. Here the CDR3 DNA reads TGTGCCAGTAAGCGGGACCTGAACACCGGGGAGCTGTTTTTT. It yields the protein CASKRDLNTGELFF.

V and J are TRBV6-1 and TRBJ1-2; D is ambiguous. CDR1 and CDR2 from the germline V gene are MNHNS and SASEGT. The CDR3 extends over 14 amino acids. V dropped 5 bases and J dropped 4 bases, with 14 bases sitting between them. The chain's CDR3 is CASSPGTFGYGYTF. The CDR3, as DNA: TGTGCCAGCAGTCCGGGAACGTTTGGCTATGGCTACACCTTC.

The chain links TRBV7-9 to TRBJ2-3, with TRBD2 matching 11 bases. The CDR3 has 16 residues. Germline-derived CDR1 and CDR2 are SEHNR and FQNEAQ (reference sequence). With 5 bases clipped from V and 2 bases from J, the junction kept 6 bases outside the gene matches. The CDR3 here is CASSLLAGGITDTQYF. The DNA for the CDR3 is TGTGCCAGCAGCCTCCTAGCGGGAGGAATCACAGATACGCAGTATTTT.

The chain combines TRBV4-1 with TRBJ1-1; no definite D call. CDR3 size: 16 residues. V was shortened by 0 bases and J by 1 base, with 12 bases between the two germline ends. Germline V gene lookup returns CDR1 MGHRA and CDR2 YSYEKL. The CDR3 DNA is TGCGCCAGCAGCCAAGAACCGCTACTGCGGAACACTGAAGCTTTCTTT. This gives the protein CASSQEPLLRNTEAFF.

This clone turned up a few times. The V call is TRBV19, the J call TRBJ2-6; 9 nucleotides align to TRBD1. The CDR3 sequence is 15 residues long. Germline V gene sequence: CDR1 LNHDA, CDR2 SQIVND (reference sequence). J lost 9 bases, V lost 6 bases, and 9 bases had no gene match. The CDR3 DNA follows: TGTGCCAGTAGGCACCGGGACAGGGTACACAACGTCCTGACTTTC. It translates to CASRHRDRVHNVLTF.

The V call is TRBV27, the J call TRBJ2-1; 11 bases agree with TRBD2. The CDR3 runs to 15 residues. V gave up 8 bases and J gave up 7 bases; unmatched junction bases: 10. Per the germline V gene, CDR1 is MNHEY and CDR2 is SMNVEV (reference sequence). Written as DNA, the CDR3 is TGTGCCAGCCATCCAGGGGCTAGCGGGAGGAATGAGCAGTTCTTC. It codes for CASHPGASGRNEQFF.

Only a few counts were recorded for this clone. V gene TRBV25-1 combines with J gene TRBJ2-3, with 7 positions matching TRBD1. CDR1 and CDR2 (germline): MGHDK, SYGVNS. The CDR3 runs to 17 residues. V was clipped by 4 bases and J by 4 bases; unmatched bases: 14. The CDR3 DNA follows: TGTGCCAGCAGTGCAGAAACCCGCTACCAGGGGGCAGATACGCAGTATTTT. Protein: CASSAETRYQGADTQYF.

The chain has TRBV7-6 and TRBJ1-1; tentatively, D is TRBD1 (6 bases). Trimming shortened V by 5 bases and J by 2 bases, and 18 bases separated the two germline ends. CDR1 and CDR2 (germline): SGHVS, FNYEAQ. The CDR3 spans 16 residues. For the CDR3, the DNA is TGTGCCAGCAGCCCCCGAGCCCCAGGGGCCAACACTGAAGCTTTCTTT. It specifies CASSPRAPGANTEAFF.

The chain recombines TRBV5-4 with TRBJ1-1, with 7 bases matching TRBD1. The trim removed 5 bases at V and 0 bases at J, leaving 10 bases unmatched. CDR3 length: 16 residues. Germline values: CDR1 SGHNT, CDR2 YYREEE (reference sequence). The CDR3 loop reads CASSERQGGLNTEAFF. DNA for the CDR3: TGTGCCAGCAGTGAACGACAGGGTGGGTTGAACACTGAAGCTTTCTTT.

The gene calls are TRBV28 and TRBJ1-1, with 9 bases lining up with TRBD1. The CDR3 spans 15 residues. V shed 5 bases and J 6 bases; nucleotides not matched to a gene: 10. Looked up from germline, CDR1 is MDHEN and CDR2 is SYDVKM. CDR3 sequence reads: CASSPLDRGASEAFF. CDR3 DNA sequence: TGTGCCAGCAGTCCCCTGGACAGGGGCGCGTCTGAAGCTTTCTTT.

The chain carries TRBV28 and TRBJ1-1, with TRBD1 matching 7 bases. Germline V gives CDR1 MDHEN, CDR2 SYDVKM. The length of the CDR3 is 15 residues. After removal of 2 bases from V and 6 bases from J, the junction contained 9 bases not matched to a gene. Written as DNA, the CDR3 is TGTGCCAGCAGTTTAGCGGCGACAGGGATTTCTGAAGCTTTCTTT. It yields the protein CASSLAATGISEAFF.

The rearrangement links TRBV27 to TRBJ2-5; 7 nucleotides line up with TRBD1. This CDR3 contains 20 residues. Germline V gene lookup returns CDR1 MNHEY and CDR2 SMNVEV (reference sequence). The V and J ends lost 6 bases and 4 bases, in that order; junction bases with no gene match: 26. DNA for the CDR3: TGTGCCAGCAGAAGGACCGGCATCAGGCGAGGACAGGAGATGCCAGAGACCCAGTACTTC. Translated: CASRRTGIRRGQEMPETQYF.

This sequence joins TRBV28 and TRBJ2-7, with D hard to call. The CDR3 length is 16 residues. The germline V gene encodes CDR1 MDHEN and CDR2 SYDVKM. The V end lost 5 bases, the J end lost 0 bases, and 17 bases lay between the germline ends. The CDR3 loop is CASSTNGPGSSYEQYF. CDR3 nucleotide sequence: TGTGCCAGCAGTACGAATGGGCCAGGAAGCTCCTACGAGCAGTACTTC. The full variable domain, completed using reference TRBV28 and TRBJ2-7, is DVKVTQSSRYLVKRTGEKVFLECVQDMDHENMFWYRQDPGLGLRLIYFSYDVKMKEKGDIPEGYSVSREKKERFSLILESASTNQTSMYLCASSTNGPGSSYEQYFGPGTRLTVT.